These T cell receptor beta chains were read from a single sample in a study of T cells in Graves' hyperthyroidism and ophthalmopathy. TCRdb reprocessed the multiplex PCR reads with MiXCR, giving one entry per CDR3 protein. The table lists approximately 560,000 distinct CDR3 sequences, 46% of them singletons. The sample comprised peripheral blood or thyroid tissue (not recorded which). All receptors derive from a young woman with Graves' hyperthyroidism. CDR3s include the opening cysteine and the closing phenylalanine or tryptophan. The D gene is left open where the match is weak. Size values are once, few and many counts, or a class for expanded clones, and some rows have none.

TRBV7-2	TRBD2	.	TRBJ2-7	TGTGCCAGCAGCTTCCCAGCAAGCGGGAGTCCCTACGAGCAGTACTTC	CASSFPASGSPYEQYF
TRBV2	.	many	TRBJ2-6	TGTGCCAGCAGCCTCCAGGGGGCCAACGTCCTGACTTTC	CASSLQGANVLTF
TRBV9	TRBD1	.	TRBJ1-2	TGTGCCAGCAGCCACCTGGACAGGGAACAAGGCTACACCTTC	CASSHLDREQGYTF
TRBV7-9	.	many	TRBJ2-5	TGTGCCAGCAGCCCTAAGGGACTCGGGGTCCAAGAGACCCAGTACTTC	CASSPKGLGVQETQYF
TRBV10-3	.	.	TRBJ2-6	TGTGCCATCAGTGAGCAGGGGGCCAACGTCCTGACTTTC	CAISEQGANVLTF
TRBV20-1	.	.	TRBJ1-6	TGCAGTGCTAGTCTTAGGACAGACAGCTCCTATAATTCACCCCTCCACTTT	CSASLRTDSSYNSPLHF
TRBV7-7	.	many	TRBJ1-4	TGTGCTAGCAGCTTAGCCCAGGGTGGAAAACTGTTTTTT	CASSLAQGGKLFF
TRBV7-9	TRBD2	.	TRBJ2-7	TGTGCCAGCAGCTTAGTAGCGGGAGGAGGGAACGAGCAGTACTTC	CASSLVAGGGNEQYF
TRBV10-3	.	many	TRBJ1-1	TGTGCCATCAGTTCAGGGTTGGGAGGCACTGAAGCTTTCTTT	CAISSGLGGTEAFF
TRBV2	.	.	TRBJ1-6	TGTGCCAGCAGTCAATCGGTTAACCTCCACTTT	CASSQSVNLHF
TRBV10-2	.	.	TRBJ1-6	TGCGCCAGCCGGGATCGGGTTTCTGATAATTCACCCCTCCACTTT	CASRDRVSDNSPLHF
TRBV5-1	.	.	TRBJ1-4	TGCGCCAGCAGCTTCGTTCAGGGAAGAGAAAAACTGTTTTTT	CASSFVQGREKLFF
TRBV24-1	.	many	TRBJ1-2	TGTGCCACCAGTGATGTGCGGGGAAACTATGGCTACACCTTC	CATSDVRGNYGYTF
TRBV7-9	TRBD2	.	TRBJ2-7	TGTGCCAGCAGCGCACATCCCCTAGCGGGAGGGGACTACGAGCAGTACTTC	CASSAHPLAGGDYEQYF
TRBV20-1	TRBD1	few	TRBJ2-7	TGCAGTGCCCCGGACAGGGTGGCCCCCGAGCAGTACTTC	CSAPDRVAPEQYF
TRBV25-1	TRBD1	.	TRBJ2-7	TGTGCCAGCAGTGAATCAGGACAGGGGGCAGTGTACGAGCAGTACTTC	CASSESGQGAVYEQYF
TRBV10-3	.	few	TRBJ2-7	TGTGCCAGCAGCCAGAAATGGGGCGAGCAGTACTTC	CASSQKWGEQYF
TRBV19	.	many	TRBJ2-6	TGTGCCAGTACGCAGTCTGGGGCCAACGTCCTGACTTTC	CASTQSGANVLTF
TRBV29-1	.	.	TRBJ1-2	TGCAGCGTTGAAAGTTTCGGCGGGTCGGGGGCTGGCTACACCTTC	CSVESFGGSGAGYTF
TRBV20-1	.	once	TRBJ1-2	TGCAGTGCTAGTCCAGCTTTCAACTATGGCTACACCTTC	CSASPAFNYGYTF
TRBV15	.	.	TRBJ1-1	TGTGCCACCATCAGGGAGGAGGGCCGATTTGAAGCTTTCTTT	CATIREEGRFEAFF
TRBV24-1	TRBD1	.	TRBJ1-2	TGTGCCACCAGCGGCGGGACAGGGGGTGACTATGGCTACACCTTC	CATSGGTGGDYGYTF
TRBV7-2	TRBD1	few	TRBJ2-5	TGTGCCAGCGTAGAGAGGACAGGGCAAGAGACCCAGTACTTC	CASVERTGQETQYF
TRBV7-2	.	once	TRBJ1-3	TGTGCCAGCAGCTTAACTCGTTCTGGAAACACCATATATTTT	CASSLTRSGNTIYF
TRBV11-2	TRBD1	.	TRBJ2-7	TGTGCCAGCAGCCTATGGGACAGCGTCTCCTACGAGCAGTACTTC	CASSLWDSVSYEQYF
TRBV29-1	.	many	TRBJ1-5	TGCAGCGCTGGGGCGACTGGTCAGCCCCAGCATTTT	CSAGATGQPQHF
TRBV24-1	TRBD1	.	TRBJ1-2	TGTGCCACCAGTGATTGGACAGGGGGCAGTTACTATGGCTACACCTTC	CATSDWTGGSYYGYTF
TRBV2	.	few	TRBJ1-1	TGTGCCAGCAGGGCAGGACGAGAAGCTTTCTTT	CASRAGREAFF
TRBV29-1	.	many	TRBJ1-1	TGCAGCGTTGATAGGACTAACACTGAAGCTTTCTTT	CSVDRTNTEAFF